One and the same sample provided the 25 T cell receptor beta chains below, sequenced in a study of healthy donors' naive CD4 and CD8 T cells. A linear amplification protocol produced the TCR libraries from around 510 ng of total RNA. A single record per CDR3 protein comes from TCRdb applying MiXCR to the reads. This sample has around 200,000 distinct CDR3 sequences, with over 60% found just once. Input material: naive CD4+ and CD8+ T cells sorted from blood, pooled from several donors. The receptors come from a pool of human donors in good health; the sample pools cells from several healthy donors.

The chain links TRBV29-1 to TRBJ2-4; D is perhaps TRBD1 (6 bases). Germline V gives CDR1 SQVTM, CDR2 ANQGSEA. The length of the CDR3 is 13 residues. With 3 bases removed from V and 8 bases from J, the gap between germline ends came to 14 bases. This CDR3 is CSVEDSRGDIQYF. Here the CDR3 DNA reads TGCAGCGTTGAGGACAGCCGAGGAGACATTCAGTACTTC. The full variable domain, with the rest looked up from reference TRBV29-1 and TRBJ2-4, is SAVISQKPSRDICQRGTSLTIQCQVDSQVTMMFWYRQQPGQSLTLIATANQGSEATYESGFVIDKFPISRPNLTFSTLTVSNMSPEDSSIYLCSVEDSRGDIQYFGAGTRLSVL.

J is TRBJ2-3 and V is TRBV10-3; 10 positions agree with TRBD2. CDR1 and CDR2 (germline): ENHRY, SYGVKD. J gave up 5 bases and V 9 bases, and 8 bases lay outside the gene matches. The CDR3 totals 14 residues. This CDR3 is CAIAGTSVGDTQYF. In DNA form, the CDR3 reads TGTGCCATAGCCGGGACTAGCGTGGGAGATACGCAGTATTTT.

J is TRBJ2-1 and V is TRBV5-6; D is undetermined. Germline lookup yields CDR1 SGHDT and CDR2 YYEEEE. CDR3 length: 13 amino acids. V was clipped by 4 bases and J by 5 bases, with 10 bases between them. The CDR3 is CASSADTDNEQFF. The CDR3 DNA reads TGTGCCAGCAGCGCGGATACAGACAATGAGCAGTTCTTC. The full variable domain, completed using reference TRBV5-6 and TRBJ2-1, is DAGVTQSPTHLIKTRGQQVTLRCSPKSGHDTVSWYQQALGQGPQFIFQYYEEEERQRGNFPDRFSGHQFPNYSSELNVNALLLGDSALYLCASSADTDNEQFFGPGTRLTVL.

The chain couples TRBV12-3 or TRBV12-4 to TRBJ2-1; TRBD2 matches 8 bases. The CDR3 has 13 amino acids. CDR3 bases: TGTGCGGTATCCTATAGCGGGGTAAATGAGCAGTTCTTC. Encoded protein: CAVSYSGVNEQFF.

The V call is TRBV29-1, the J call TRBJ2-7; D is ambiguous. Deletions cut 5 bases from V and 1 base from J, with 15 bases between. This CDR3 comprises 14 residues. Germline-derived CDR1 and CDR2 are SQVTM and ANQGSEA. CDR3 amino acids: CSVNSDFGSYEQYF. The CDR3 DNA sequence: TGCAGCGTTAACAGTGATTTTGGATCCTACGAGCAGTACTTC.

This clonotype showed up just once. The CDR3 coding sequence is TGTGCCAGCAGTTTGCTTACTTCGGAGACCCAGTACTTC. As protein: CASSLLTSETQYF. The J gene is TRBJ2-5, the V gene TRBV27, with D uncertain. Germline loops: CDR1 MNHEY, CDR2 SMNVEV (reference sequence). The CDR3 covers 13 residues. V lost 3 bases to trimming and J lost 5 bases, with 10 bases between them.

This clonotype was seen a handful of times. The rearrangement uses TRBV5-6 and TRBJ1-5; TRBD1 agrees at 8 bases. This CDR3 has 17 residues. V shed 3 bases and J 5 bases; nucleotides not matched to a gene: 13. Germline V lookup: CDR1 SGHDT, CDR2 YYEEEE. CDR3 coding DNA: TGTGCCAGCAGCTCTGGACAGGGTTTGGGGCTTGATCAGCCCCAGCATTTT. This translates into CASSSGQGLGLDQPQHF.

The CDR3 loop is CASSLVVNSPLHF. Written as DNA, the CDR3 is TGTGCCAGCAGTTTAGTGGTTAATTCACCCCTCCACTTT. The genes are TRBV12-3 or TRBV12-4 and TRBJ1-6; no clear D gene. V dropped 1 base and J dropped 6 bases, with 4 bases sitting between them. CDR3 length: 13 residues.

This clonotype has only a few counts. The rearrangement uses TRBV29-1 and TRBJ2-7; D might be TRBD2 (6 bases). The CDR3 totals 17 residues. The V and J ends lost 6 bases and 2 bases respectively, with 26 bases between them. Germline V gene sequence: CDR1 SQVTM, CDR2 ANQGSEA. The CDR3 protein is CSVRGGSTGFEPYEQYF. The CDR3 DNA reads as TGCAGCGTCCGTGGGGGGTCAACCGGGTTCGAGCCCTACGAGCAGTACTTC.

CDR3 sequence (DNA): TGCAGCGTAACATCCGGGACCTACTATGGCTACACCTTC. Translation gives CSVTSGTYYGYTF. This chain uses TRBV29-1 with TRBJ1-2; weak D call: TRBD1 (5 bases). This CDR3 region has 13 residues. The ends were cut back, 6 bases at V and 3 bases at J, with 14 bases in the middle. Germline V gene data show CDR1 as SQVTM and CDR2 as ANQGSEA. The full variable domain, rest sourced from reference TRBV29-1 and TRBJ1-2, is SAVISQKPSRDICQRGTSLTIQCQVDSQVTMMFWYRQQPGQSLTLIATANQGSEATYESGFVIDKFPISRPNLTFSTLTVSNMSPEDSSIYLCSVTSGTYYGYTFGSGTRLTVV.

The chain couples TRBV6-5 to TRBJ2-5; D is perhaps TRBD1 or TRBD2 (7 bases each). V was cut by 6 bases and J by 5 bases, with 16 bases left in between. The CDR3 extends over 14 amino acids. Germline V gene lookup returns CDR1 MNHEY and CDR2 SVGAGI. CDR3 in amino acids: CASSATGRVETQYF. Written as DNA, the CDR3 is TGTGCCAGCAGCGCGACAGGGAGGGTGGAGACCCAGTACTTC.

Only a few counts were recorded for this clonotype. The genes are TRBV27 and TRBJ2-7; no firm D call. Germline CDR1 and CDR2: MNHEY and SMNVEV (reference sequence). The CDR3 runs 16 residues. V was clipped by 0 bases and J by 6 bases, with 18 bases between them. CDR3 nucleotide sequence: TGTGCCAGCAGTTTATCTCCGCGGTCCTTGATACGCGAGCAGTACTTC. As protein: CASSLSPRSLIREQYF.

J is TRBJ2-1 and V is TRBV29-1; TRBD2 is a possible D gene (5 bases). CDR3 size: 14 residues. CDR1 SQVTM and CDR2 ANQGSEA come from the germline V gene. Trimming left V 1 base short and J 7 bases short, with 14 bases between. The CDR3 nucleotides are TGCAGCGTTGAAGGGAGGCTAGCTGGGAATGAGCAGTTCTTC. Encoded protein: CSVEGRLAGNEQFF.

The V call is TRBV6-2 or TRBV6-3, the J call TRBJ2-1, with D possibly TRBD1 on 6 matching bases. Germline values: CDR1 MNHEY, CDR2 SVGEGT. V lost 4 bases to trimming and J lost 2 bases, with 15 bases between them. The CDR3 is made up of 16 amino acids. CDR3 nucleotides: TGTGCCAGCAGTTTTCCACAGGGAACCCCCTACAATGAGCAGTTCTTC. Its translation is CASSFPQGTPYNEQFF.

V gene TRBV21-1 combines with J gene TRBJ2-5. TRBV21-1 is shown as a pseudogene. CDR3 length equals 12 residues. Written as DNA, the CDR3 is TGTGCCAGCAGCAACATCCAAGAGACCCAGTACTTC. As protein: CASSNIQETQYF.

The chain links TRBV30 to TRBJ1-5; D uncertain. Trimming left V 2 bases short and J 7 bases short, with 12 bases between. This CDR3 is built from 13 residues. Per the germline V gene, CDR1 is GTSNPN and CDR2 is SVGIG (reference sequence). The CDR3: CAWSSTYGQPQHF. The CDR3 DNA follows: TGTGCCTGGAGTTCAACTTACGGCCAGCCCCAGCATTTT. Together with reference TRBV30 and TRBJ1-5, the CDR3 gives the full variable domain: SQTIHQWPATLVQPVGSPLSLECTVEGTSNPNLYWYRQAAGRGLQLLFYSVGIGQISSEVPQNLSASRPQDRQFILSSKKLLLSDSGFYLCAWSSTYGQPQHFGDGTRLSIL.

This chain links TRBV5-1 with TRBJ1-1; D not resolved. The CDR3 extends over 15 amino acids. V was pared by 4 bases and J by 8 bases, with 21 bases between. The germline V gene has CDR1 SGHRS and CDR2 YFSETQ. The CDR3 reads CASSPSALGLEEAFF. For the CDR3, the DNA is TGCGCCAGCAGCCCTTCGGCCCTCGGTTTGGAAGAAGCTTTCTTT.

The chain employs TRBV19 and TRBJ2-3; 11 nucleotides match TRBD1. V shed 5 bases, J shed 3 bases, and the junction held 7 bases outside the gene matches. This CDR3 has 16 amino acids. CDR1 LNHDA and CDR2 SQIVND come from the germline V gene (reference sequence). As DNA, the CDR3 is TGTGCCAGTAGTTACCGTGGACAGGGGGCGACAGATACGCAGTATTTT. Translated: CASSYRGQGATDTQYF.

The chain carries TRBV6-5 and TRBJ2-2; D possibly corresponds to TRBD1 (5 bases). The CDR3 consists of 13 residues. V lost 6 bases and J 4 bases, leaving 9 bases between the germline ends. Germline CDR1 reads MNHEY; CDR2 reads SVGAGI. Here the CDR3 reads CASSTDSTGELFF. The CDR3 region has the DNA TGTGCCAGCAGCACAGACAGCACCGGGGAGCTGTTTTTT.

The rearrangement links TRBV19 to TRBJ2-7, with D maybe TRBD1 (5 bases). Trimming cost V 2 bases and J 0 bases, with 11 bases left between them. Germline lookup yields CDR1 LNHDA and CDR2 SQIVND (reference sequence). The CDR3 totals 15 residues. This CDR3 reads CASSIRRDSSYEQYF. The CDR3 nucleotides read TGTGCCAGTAGTATACGGCGCGACAGCTCCTACGAGCAGTACTTC.

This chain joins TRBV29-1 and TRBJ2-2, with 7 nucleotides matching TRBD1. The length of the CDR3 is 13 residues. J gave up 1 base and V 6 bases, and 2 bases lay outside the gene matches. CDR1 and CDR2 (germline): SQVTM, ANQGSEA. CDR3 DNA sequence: TGCAGCGTAACAGGGGTGAACACCGGGGAGCTGTTTTTT. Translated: CSVTGVNTGELFF.

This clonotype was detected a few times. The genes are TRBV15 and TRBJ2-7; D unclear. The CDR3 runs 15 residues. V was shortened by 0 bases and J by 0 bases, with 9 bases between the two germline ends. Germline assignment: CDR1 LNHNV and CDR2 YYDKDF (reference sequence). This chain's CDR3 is CATSRDLESSYEQYF. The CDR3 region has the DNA TGTGCCACCAGCAGAGATCTAGAGAGCTCCTACGAGCAGTACTTC.

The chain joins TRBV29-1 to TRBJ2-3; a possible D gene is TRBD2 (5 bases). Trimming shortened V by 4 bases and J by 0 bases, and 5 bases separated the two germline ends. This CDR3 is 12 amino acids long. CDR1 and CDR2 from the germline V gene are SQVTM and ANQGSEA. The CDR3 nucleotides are TGCAGCGTTGGCGGGAGCACAGATACGCAGTATTTT. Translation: CSVGGSTDTQYF.

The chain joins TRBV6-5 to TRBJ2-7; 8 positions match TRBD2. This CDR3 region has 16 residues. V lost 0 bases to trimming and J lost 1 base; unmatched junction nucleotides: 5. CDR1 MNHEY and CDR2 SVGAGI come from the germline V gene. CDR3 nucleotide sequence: TGTGCCAGCAGTTACTCAGCGGGAGTGGGGTCCTACGAGCAGTACTTC. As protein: CASSYSAGVGSYEQYF.

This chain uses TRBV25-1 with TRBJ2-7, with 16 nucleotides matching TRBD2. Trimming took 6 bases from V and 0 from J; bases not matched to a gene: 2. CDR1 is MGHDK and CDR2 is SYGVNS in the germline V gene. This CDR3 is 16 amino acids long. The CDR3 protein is CASRGLAGGSSYEQYF. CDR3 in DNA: TGTGCCAGCAGGGGACTAGCGGGAGGGAGCTCCTACGAGCAGTACTTC.